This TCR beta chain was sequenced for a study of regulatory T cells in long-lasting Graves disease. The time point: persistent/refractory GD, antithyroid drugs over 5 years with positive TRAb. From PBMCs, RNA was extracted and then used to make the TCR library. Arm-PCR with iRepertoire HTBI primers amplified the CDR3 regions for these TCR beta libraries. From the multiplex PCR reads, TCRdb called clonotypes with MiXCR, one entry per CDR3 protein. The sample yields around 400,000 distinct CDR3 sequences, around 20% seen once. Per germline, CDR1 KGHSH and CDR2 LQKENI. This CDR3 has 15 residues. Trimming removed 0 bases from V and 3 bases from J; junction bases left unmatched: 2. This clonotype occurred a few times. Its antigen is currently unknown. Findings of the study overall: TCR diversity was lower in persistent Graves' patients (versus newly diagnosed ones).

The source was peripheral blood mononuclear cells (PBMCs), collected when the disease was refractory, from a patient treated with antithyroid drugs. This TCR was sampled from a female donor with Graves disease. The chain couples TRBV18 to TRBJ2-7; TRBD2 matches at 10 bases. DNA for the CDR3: TGTGCCAGCTCACCACCCTTAGCGGGAGGCTACGAGCAGTACTTC. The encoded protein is CASSPPLAGGYEQYF.